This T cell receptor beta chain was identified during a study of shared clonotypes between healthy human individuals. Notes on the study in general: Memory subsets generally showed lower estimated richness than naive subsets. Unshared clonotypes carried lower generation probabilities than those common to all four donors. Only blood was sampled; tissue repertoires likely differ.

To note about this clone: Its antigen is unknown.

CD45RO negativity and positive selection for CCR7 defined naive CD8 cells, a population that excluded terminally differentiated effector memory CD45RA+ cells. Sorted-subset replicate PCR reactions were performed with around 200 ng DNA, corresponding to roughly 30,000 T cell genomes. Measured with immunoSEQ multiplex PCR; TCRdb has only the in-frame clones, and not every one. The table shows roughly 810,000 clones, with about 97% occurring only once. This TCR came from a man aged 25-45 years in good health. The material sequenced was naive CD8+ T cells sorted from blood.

The CDR3 DNA reads as TGTGCCAGCAGCTTAGGTGGGGGCTCCGTGAACTCCGAGCAGTACTTC. This gives the protein CASSLGGGSVNSEQYF. The chain has TRBV11-2 and TRBJ2-7; possibly TRBD1 for D (6 bases). Germline CDR1 reads SGHAT; CDR2 reads FQNNGV. Deletions cut 1 base from V and 6 bases from J, with 19 bases between. This CDR3 spans 16 amino acids. The whole variable domain, filled in from reference TRBV11-2 and TRBJ2-7, reads EAGVAQSPRYKIIEKRQSVAFWCNPISGHATLYWYQQILGQGPKLLIQFQNNGVVDDSQLPKDRFSAERLKGVDSTLKIQPAKLEDSAVYLCASSLGGGSVNSEQYFGPGTRLTVT.